This T cell receptor beta chain was observed in a study of beta chain features in type 1 diabetes. Study in general: Across the samples, around 110,000,000 sorted cells were examined in total.

The authors reverse transcribed all of the isolated RNA, so sequencing captured expressed TCRB transcripts. It was found that naive, central memory and regulatory T cell samples averaged about 3.5 million reads. Measured with immunoSEQ multiplex PCR; TCRdb has only the in-frame clones, and not every one. In the table there are 250,000 or so clones, approximately 70% of which are singletons. The CDR3 has 13 amino acids. Germline V CDR1 and CDR2: MNHEY, SVGAGI. With 2 bases clipped from V and 9 bases from J, the junction kept 4 bases outside the gene matches. Cells sorted by CD45RO/CCR7/CD25/CD127/CD95/CD27 comprised CD4+ naive, central memory, regulatory and stem cell-like memory cells. Study-wide results and limits: TCRB repertoires of naive, central memory and Treg cells appeared more similar among patients than among healthy donors.

Details on this clone: Its antigen is not identified.

The V gene is TRBV6-5, the J gene TRBJ2-1; 7 nucleotides agree with TRBD2. The clonotype comes from a man aged 25-40 years in good health. The sample was naive CD4+ T cells from blood. CDR3 DNA: TGTGCCAGCAGTTACCGGCCTAGCGGTGAGCAGTTCTTC. Residues: CASSYRPSGEQFF.